The rows below give T cell receptor beta chains drawn from one sample of a study of T cell changes during pregnancy in multiple sclerosis. Produced via immunoSEQ multiplex PCR; TCRdb's table is partial and in-frame only. The data show 90,000 to 100,000 clones, just under 95% seen once. Sample: peripheral blood, taken in the first trimester of pregnancy. The receptors originated from a female donor with multiple sclerosis, enrolled in a pregnancy study. CDR3s include the opening cysteine and the closing phenylalanine or tryptophan. The D gene is left open where the match is weak. The size of a clone is reported for some rows only, either as once, few or many, or as a class for expanded clones.

TRBJ1-4,-,-,TRBV27,TGTGCCAGCAGTTTAATTCCTGACACACCGGGGAAACTGTTTTTT,CASSLIPDTPGKLFF
TRBJ2-3,TRBD2,-,TRBV19,TGTGCCAGTAGTATAAGGTCTGGGGGGGCGCGGGGGGCCTCTAGCACAGATACGCAGTATTTT,CASSIRSGGARGASSTDTQYF
TRBJ2-3,-,-,TRBV27,TGTGCCAGCAGTCCCACGTTGGGCGTTAGCACAGATACGCAGTATTTT,CASSPTLGVSTDTQYF
TRBJ2-1,TRBD2,once,TRBV6-6,TGTGCCAGCACCGGGGGGTCCTACAATGAGCAGTTCTTC,CASTGGSYNEQFF
TRBJ2-1,TRBD2,-,TRBV5-1,TGCGCCAGCAGCTCTAGCGGGGGGGCATTAAGTGAGCAGTTCTTC,CASSSSGGALSEQFF
TRBJ1-6,TRBD1,-,TRBV7-8,TGTGCCAGCAGCTCACAGGGGATGGATAATTCACCCCTCCACTTT,CASSSQGMDNSPLHF
TRBJ1-6,-,-,TRBV18,TGTGCCAGCTCCCCCACGCCGCGAACAGCTTCACCCCTCCACTTT,CASSPTPRTASPLHF
TRBJ2-3,-,-,TRBV9,TGTGCCAGCAGCGCAACAGATACGCAGTATTTT,CASSATDTQYF
TRBJ2-1,-,-,TRBV5-1,TGCGCCAGCAGCTTTAGTTCAGGGGCGTACAATGAGCAGTTCTTC,CASSFSSGAYNEQFF
TRBJ1-6,-,once,TRBV5-1,TGCGCCAGCAGCTTGGCTTTTGACAGGCACTCCTATAATTCACCCCTCCACTTT,CASSLAFDRHSYNSPLHF
TRBJ2-5,TRBD2,-,TRBV19,TGTGCCAGTAGTATACTAGCGGGGGGGCTAGAGACCCAGTACTTC,CASSILAGGLETQYF
TRBJ1-5,-,-,TRBV27,TGTGCCAGCAGTTTATTGGGGGCAGACTCCACCAGCAATCAGCCCCAGCATTTT,CASSLLGADSTSNQPQHF
TRBJ2-3,TRBD2,-,TRBV6-6,TGTGCCAGCAGAATTAGCGGGGCGGCCACAGATACGCAGTATTTT,CASRISGAATDTQYF
TRBJ2-7,TRBD2,-,TRBV7-9,TGTGCCAGCAGCTTAGTCAGCGGGGTGTACTTC,CASSLVSGVYF
TRBJ1-5,TRBD1,-,TRBV27,TGTGCCAGCAGCCCCACAGGGGATGGGGATCAGCCCCAGCATTTT,CASSPTGDGDQPQHF
TRBJ2-5,TRBD2,-,TRBV5-6,TGTGCCAGCAGCTTTCGGACTAGCGGGGGGGCAGAGACCCAGTACTTC,CASSFRTSGGAETQYF
TRBJ2-2,-,-,TRBV27,TGTGCCAGCAGTCACCCAAGGGGCGGGGTGGACACCGGGGAGCTGTTTTTT,CASSHPRGGVDTGELFF